The 17 T cell receptor beta chains presented below share a single source sample, sequenced in a study of blood T cell repertoires in COVID-19. Profiled with immunoSEQ multiplex PCR; TCRdb holds only in-frame clones, not every one. The sample has some 70,000 clones, 75% to 90% seen once. Sequences were obtained from peripheral blood. These TCRs come from a woman of 80 years or more with active COVID-19.

The chain recombines TRBV9 with TRBJ2-5; 9 nucleotides agree with TRBD2. The CDR3 length is 15 residues. Per the germline V gene, CDR1 is SGDLS and CDR2 is YYNGEE. The ends lost 0 bases at V and 5 bases at J; junction bases unmatched: 5. The CDR3: CASSVGGLARETQYF. DNA for the CDR3: TGTGCCAGCAGCGTAGGGGGACTAGCTCGGGAGACCCAGTACTTC. Using reference TRBV9 and TRBJ2-5 for the parts outside the CDR3, the full variable domain is DSGVTQTPKHLITATGQRVTLRCSPRSGDLSVYWYQQSLDQGLQFLIQYYNGEERAKGNILERFSAQQFPDLHSELNLSSLELGDSALYFCASSVGGLARETQYFGPGTRLLVL.

In nucleotides, the CDR3 is TGTGCCAGCAAGACGTCACAGGCCAACTATGGCTACACCTTC. Translated: CASKTSQANYGYTF. This rearrangement joins TRBV28 to TRBJ1-2, with D possibly TRBD1 on 5 matching bases. There are 14 residues in the CDR3. Trimming took 7 bases from V and 2 from J, leaving 14 bases between them. Looked up from germline, CDR1 is MDHEN and CDR2 is SYDVKM.

The chain uses TRBV15 and TRBJ2-7; 8 positions match TRBD2. The germline gives CDR1 LNHNV, CDR2 YYDKDF (reference sequence). The CDR3 consists of 15 residues. V lost 9 bases and J lost 6; bases outside the gene matches: 16. The CDR3 DNA follows: TGTGCCACGGGCACCAGCAGCGGGAGAGGGATCGAGCAGTACTTC. Translated: CATGTSSGRGIEQYF.

The chain couples TRBV29-1 to TRBJ2-5, with TRBD2 matching 8 bases. V dropped 6 bases and J dropped 2; count of bases not matched to a gene: 5. CDR3 length equals 13 residues. Germline V gene data show CDR1 as SQVTM and CDR2 as ANQGSEA. The CDR3 region is CSVHPGGQETQYF. The CDR3, as DNA: TGCAGCGTCCATCCGGGGGGGCAAGAGACCCAGTACTTC.

The rearrangement uses TRBV2 and TRBJ2-4; TRBD2 might be the D (5 bases). In germline, CDR1 is SNHLY, CDR2 FYNNEI. Between the trimmed V and J ends, which lost 1 base and 7 bases, there was a span of 14 bases. CDR3 size: 15 residues. The CDR3 spells CASSEGDTRGNIQYF. For the CDR3, the DNA is TGTGCCAGCAGTGAAGGCGATACAAGAGGGAACATTCAGTACTTC.

The chain is built from TRBV20-1 and TRBJ1-2; D possibly corresponds to TRBD1 (6 bases). The V and J ends lost 2 bases and 6 bases respectively, with 7 bases between them. The CDR3 length is 11 residues. Per the germline V gene, CDR1 is DFQATT and CDR2 is SNEGSKA (reference sequence). CDR3 residues: CSARQGNGYTF. CDR3 nucleotides: TGCAGTGCTAGACAGGGGAATGGCTACACCTTC.

V gene TRBV7-8 combines with J gene TRBJ1-6, with a weak D call TRBD1 (5 bases). Germline V gene lookup returns CDR1 SGHVS and CDR2 FQNEAQ. This CDR3 spans 13 amino acids. V lost 5 bases and J lost 7, with 9 bases in between. The CDR3 sequence: CASSPRQNSPLHF. The CDR3 DNA reads TGTGCCAGCAGCCCAAGACAGAATTCACCCCTCCACTTT.

The J gene is TRBJ2-7, the V gene TRBV6-5; D might be TRBD2 (6 bases). Germline V gene data show CDR1 as MNHEY and CDR2 as SVGAGI. V dropped 6 bases and J dropped 2 bases, with 11 bases sitting between them. This CDR3 is built from 13 residues. DNA of the CDR3: TGTGCCAGCAGATCGGACTATCCCTACGAGCAGTACTTC. Amino acid sequence: CASRSDYPYEQYF.

As DNA, the CDR3 is TGCAGCGCCCCCGAGTTCTCAGGCTATGGCTACACCTTC. Translated: CSAPEFSGYGYTF. V and J are TRBV29-1 and TRBJ1-2; D gene ambiguous. V gave up 7 bases and J gave up 4 bases, with 16 bases separating them. Germline V CDR1 and CDR2: SQVTM, ANQGSEA. The CDR3 has 13 amino acids.

V is TRBV19 and J is TRBJ2-6, with 8 bases aligning to TRBD1. Germline V gene lookup returns CDR1 LNHDA and CDR2 SQIVND (reference sequence). V was clipped by 7 bases and J by 0 bases; unmatched bases: 5. There are 16 residues in the CDR3. DNA of the CDR3: TGTGCCAGTAATTCAGGGGGCTTCTCTGGGGCCAACGTCCTGACTTTC. Its protein is CASNSGGFSGANVLTF.

The chain recombines TRBV3-1 (or the pseudogene TRBV3-2) with TRBJ2-1; 7 bases match TRBD2. The V gene end was trimmed by 2 bases and the J gene end by 2 bases; junction bases not matched to a gene: 6. This CDR3 contains 16 residues. Looked up from germline, CDR1 is LGHDT and CDR2 is YNNKEL (reference sequence). CDR3 coding DNA: TGTGCCAGCAGCCAATCCCGGGAGGCGGCCTACAATGAGCAGTTCTTC. Translation: CASSQSREAAYNEQFF.

J is TRBJ2-2 and V is TRBV11-3, with TRBD1 matching 9 bases. The V segment lost 5 bases and the J segment 6 bases; nucleotides outside the gene matches: 4. Germline CDR1 reads SGHNT; CDR2 reads YENEEA. CDR3 length: 14 residues. The CDR3 reads CASSERQGAGELFF. The CDR3 DNA is TGTGCCAGCAGCGAAAGACAGGGGGCCGGGGAGCTGTTTTTT.

This sequence joins TRBV10-3 and TRBJ2-6; weak D call: TRBD1 (6 bases). The CDR3 has 19 residues. Germline CDR1 ENHRY, CDR2 SYGVKD. V lost 2 bases and J lost 0, with 17 bases in between. This CDR3 is CAISEHGGRAPSGANVLTF. In DNA form, the CDR3 reads TGTGCCATCAGTGAGCATGGGGGCAGGGCCCCCTCTGGGGCCAACGTCCTGACTTTC.

This chain uses TRBV28 with TRBJ1-2, with D tentatively TRBD1 (5 bases). From germline, CDR1 is MDHEN and CDR2 SYDVKM. Trimming pared 6 bases from V and 5 bases from J, leaving 16 bases between. This CDR3 spans 14 amino acids. CDR3 protein: CASRGIRVGYGYTF. In nucleotides, the CDR3 is TGTGCCAGCAGAGGGATCAGGGTGGGTTATGGCTACACCTTC.

The rearrangement joins TRBV7-6 to TRBJ2-5; 12 positions agree with TRBD2. Germline assignment: CDR1 SGHVS and CDR2 FNYEAQ. The CDR3 is 15 residues long. The V segment lost 5 bases and the J segment 5 bases; nucleotides outside the gene matches: 6. The CDR3 bases are TGTGCCAGCAGCCTCACTAGCGGGAGGTGGGAGACCCAGTACTTC. Amino acid sequence: CASSLTSGRWETQYF.

This sequence joins TRBV11-2 and TRBJ2-7; 9 bases align to TRBD2. The CDR3 consists of 17 residues. Germline V lookup: CDR1 SGHAT, CDR2 FQNNGV. J gave up 2 bases and V 5 bases, and 13 bases lay outside the gene matches. This CDR3 reads CASSPLPGLAGTYEQYF. As DNA, the CDR3 is TGTGCCAGCAGCCCCCTCCCAGGCCTAGCGGGGACCTACGAGCAGTACTTC.

The genes are TRBV3-1 (or the pseudogene TRBV3-2) and TRBJ2-3, with D tentatively TRBD2 (5 bases). Germline values: CDR1 LGHDT, CDR2 YNNKEL (reference sequence). This CDR3 comprises 15 residues. Trimming removed 0 bases at V and 7 bases at J, with 14 bases between. CDR3 sequence reads: CASSQESGNNYTQYF. Written as DNA, the CDR3 is TGTGCCAGCAGCCAAGAAAGCGGCAACAATTATACGCAGTATTTT.